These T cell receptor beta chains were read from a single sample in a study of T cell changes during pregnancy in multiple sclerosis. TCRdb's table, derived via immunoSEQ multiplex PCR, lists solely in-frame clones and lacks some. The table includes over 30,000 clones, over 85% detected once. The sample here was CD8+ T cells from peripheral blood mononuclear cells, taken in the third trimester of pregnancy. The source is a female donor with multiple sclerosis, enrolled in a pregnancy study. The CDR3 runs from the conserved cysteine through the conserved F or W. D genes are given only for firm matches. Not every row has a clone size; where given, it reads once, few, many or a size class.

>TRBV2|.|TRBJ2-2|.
TGTGCCAGCAGTACCGGGGGTAACACCGGGGAGCTGTTTTTT
CASSTGGNTGELFF
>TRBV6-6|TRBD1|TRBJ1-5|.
TGTGCCAGCCAGACAGGGCAATATCAGCCCCAGCATTTT
CASQTGQYQPQHF
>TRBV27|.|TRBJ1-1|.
TGTGCCAGCAGTTTGGAGACAGATGCTGAAGCTTTCTTT
CASSLETDAEAFF
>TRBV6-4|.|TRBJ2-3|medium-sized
TGTGCCAGCAGCCGGGGGAGCACAGATACGCAGTATTTT
CASSRGSTDTQYF
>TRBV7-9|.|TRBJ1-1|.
TGTGCCAGCAGCTCCAGAGCGGCGGGGCCGCGGGAAAGCACTGAAGCTTTCTTT
CASSSRAAGPRESTEAFF
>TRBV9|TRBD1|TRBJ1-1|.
TGTGCCAGCAGCGTAGGGACAGGACTGAACACTGAAGCTTTCTTT
CASSVGTGLNTEAFF
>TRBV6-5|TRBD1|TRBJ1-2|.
TGTGCCAGCAGTTACTCGTCGACAGGGGGCGATGGCTACACCTTC
CASSYSSTGGDGYTF
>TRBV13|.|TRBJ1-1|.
TGTGCCAGCAGCGAGGTTGACCCCGGTGGGTTTATGAACACTGAAGCTTTCTTT
CASSEVDPGGFMNTEAFF
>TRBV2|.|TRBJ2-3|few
TGTGCCACCGAGGCCGACGAGAATACGCAGTATTTT
CATEADENTQYF
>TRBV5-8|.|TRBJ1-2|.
TGTGCCAGCAGCCTGGAGGGGTCCCTGGGTGGCTACACCTTC
CASSLEGSLGGYTF
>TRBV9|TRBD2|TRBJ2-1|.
TGTGCCAGCAGCGTCCAGCGGGGGGGCCTAAATGAGCAGTTCTTC
CASSVQRGGLNEQFF
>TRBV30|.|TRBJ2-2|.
TGTGCCTGGAGTGAAGGGGGCGGGGCCGGGGAGCTGTTTTTT
CAWSEGGGAGELFF
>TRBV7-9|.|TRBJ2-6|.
TGTGCCAGCAGCTTTTGGTACCAGGGATCCTCTGGGGCCAACGTCCTGACTTTC
CASSFWYQGSSGANVLTF
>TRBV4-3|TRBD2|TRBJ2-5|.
TGCGCCAGCAGCCAAGACCCTCTAGCGGGGGGCCTCCAAGAGACCCAGTACTTC
CASSQDPLAGGLQETQYF
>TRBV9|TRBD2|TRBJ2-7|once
TGTGCCAGCAGCGTAGGATCCCTATCCAGCGGGGCCGATAAAACCTACGAGCAGTACTTC
CASSVGSLSSGADKTYEQYF
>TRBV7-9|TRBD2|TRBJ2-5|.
TGTGCCAGCAGCCGGACTAGCGGCCAAGAGACCCAGTACTTC
CASSRTSGQETQYF
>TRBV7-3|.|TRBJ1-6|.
TGTGCCAGCAGCTTAATTGGGAGCTCATATAATTCACCCCTCCACTTT
CASSLIGSSYNSPLHF
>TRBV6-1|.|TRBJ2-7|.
TGTGCCAGCAGTGTCCTCTTAATGGGGGCGTACGAGCAGTACTTC
CASSVLLMGAYEQYF
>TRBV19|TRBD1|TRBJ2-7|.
TGTGCCAGTAGTATAGGACAGGGGGCTTACGAGCAGTACTTC
CASSIGQGAYEQYF
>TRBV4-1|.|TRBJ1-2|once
TGCGCCAGCAGCCAAGATAAGGGGAACTATGGCTACACCTTC
CASSQDKGNYGYTF
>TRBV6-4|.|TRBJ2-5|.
TGTGCCAGCACAGGGTTGGAGGAGACCCAGTACTTC
CASTGLEETQYF
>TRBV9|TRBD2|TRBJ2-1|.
TGTGCCAGCAGTTTAGCGGGGGGGCCCTACAATGAGCAGTTCTTC
CASSLAGGPYNEQFF
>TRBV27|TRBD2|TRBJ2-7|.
TGTGCCAGCAGTTCTGGCGGGGGGATCTACGAGCAGTACTTC
CASSSGGGIYEQYF
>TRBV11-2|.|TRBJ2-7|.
TGTGCCAGCAGCTTGGGCGGGACCTACGAGCAGTACTTC
CASSLGGTYEQYF
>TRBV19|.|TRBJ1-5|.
TGTGCCAGTAGTATAGATCTGACAGCCTTTCGGCCCCAGCATTTT
CASSIDLTAFRPQHF
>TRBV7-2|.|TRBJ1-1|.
TGTGCCAGCAGCCCTCGGGGGGGGATCATGAACACTGAAGCTTTCTTT
CASSPRGGIMNTEAFF
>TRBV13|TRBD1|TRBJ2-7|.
TGTGCCAGCAGCCTGGGACAGGGGGCCAGCGACGAGCAGTACTTC
CASSLGQGASDEQYF
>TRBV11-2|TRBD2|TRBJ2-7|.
TGTGCCAGCAGCTTAGTGGGGACTAGCGGCGTCTACGAGCAGTACTTC
CASSLVGTSGVYEQYF
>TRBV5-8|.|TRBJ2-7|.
TGTGCCAGCATCCCTCCCACATACGAGCAGTACTTC
CASIPPTYEQYF
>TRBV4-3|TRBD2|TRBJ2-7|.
TGCGCCAGCAGCCAAGAAGTGACTAGCGGCTACGAGCAGTACTTC
CASSQEVTSGYEQYF
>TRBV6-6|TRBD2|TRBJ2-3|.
TGTGCCACAAGCGGGGGTGGAACAGATACGCAGTATTTT
CATSGGGTDTQYF
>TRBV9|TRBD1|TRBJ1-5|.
TGTGCCAGCAGCACCTTACGGGGACAGGTGGGCAATCAGCCCCAGCATTTT
CASSTLRGQVGNQPQHF
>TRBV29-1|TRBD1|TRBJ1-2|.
TGCAGCACCAACCAGGGGGAGGACTATGGCCACACCTTC
CSTNQGEDYGHTF
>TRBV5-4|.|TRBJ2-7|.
TGTGCCAGCAGCTTCGGCACAGGGCTATCCTACGAGCAGTACTTC
CASSFGTGLSYEQYF
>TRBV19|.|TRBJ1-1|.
TGTGCCAGTAGCAACGCGGGGGGAGCTTTCTTT
CASSNAGGAFF
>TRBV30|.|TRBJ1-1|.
TGTGCCTGGGCGAGGGACACTGAAGCTTTCTTT
CAWARDTEAFF
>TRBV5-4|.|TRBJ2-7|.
TGTGCCAGCACCGGGGGGACAACCTACGAGCAGTACTTC
CASTGGTTYEQYF
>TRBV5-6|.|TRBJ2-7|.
TGTGCCAGCAGCCTGATTATAGAGGGTTCCTACGAGCAGTACTTC
CASSLIIEGSYEQYF
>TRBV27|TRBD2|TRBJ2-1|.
TGTGCCGCGGGGGTAGCGGGACTCAATGAGCAGTTCTTC
CAAGVAGLNEQFF
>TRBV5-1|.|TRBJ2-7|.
TGCGCCAGCAGCTTGGAGTACGGAGCCTACGAGCAGTACTTC
CASSLEYGAYEQYF
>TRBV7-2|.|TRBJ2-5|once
TGTGCCAGCAGCTTAGGTACGGGTTCCCAAGAGACCCAGTACTTC
CASSLGTGSQETQYF
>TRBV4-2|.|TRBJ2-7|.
TGTGCCAGCAGCCAAGACCCCCTCGAGCAGTACTTC
CASSQDPLEQYF
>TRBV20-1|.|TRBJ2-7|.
TGCAGTGCGCACTCCGAGCAGTACTTC
CSAHSEQYF
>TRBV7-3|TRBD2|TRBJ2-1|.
TGTGCCAGCAGCTCGGGACTAGCGGGGGGGAATGAGCAGTTCTTC
CASSSGLAGGNEQFF
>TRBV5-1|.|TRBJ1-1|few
TGCGCCAGCAGCTTCCAACTAGCGGCAGTGAACACTGAAGCTTTCTTT
CASSFQLAAVNTEAFF
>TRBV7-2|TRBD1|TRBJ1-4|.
TGTGCCAGCAGCAAACAGGGGGCTGGGGAAAAACTGTTTTTT
CASSKQGAGEKLFF
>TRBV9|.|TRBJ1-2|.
TGTGCCAGCAGCGTAGGGGCAGCAGATGGCTACACCTTC
CASSVGAADGYTF
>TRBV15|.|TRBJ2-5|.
TGTGCCACCAGCAGGAGGGAAGGTCTAGGAGAGACCCAGTACTTC
CATSRREGLGETQYF
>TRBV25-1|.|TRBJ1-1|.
TGTGCCAGCAGTTTCGGGGGAGGCACTGAAGCTTTCTTT
CASSFGGGTEAFF
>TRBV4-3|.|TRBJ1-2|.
TGCGCCAGCAGCCAAGACCGGTTGGGCTACACCTTC
CASSQDRLGYTF
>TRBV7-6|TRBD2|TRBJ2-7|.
TGTGCCAGCAGCCCGACGACTAGCGGGGTTCTGGAGCAGTACTTC
CASSPTTSGVLEQYF
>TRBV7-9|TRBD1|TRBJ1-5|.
TGTGCCAGCAGCTTAGGAGCGACAGGGGCTCAGCCCCAGCATTTT
CASSLGATGAQPQHF
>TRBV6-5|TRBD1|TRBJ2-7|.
TGTGCCAGCAGTTCCCCGACAGGGCACGAGCAGTACTTC
CASSSPTGHEQYF
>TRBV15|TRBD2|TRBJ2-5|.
TGTGCCACGGGGGAGCGGGATCTGGGGGAGACCCAGTACTTC
CATGERDLGETQYF
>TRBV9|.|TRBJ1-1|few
TGTGCCAGCAGCGTAGAAGGGGCCAGTGCAACTGAAGCTTTCTTT
CASSVEGASATEAFF
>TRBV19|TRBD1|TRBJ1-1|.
TGTGCCAGTAGCCTCGGGACAGGGGTTACTGAAGCTTTCTTT
CASSLGTGVTEAFF
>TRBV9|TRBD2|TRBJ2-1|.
TGTGCCAGCGAAGGTAGCGGGGGGGGTGAGCAGTTCTTC
CASEGSGGGEQFF
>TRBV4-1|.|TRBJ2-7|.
TGCGCCAGCAGCCAGTTGGGACTCGAGCAGTACTTC
CASSQLGLEQYF
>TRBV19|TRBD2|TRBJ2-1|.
TGTGCCAGTAGTATAGCTAGCGGGGAGGCGTTCTTC
CASSIASGEAFF
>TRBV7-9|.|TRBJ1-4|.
TGTGCCAGCAGCTCCGACAGCCTCAATGAAAAACTGTTTTTT
CASSSDSLNEKLFF